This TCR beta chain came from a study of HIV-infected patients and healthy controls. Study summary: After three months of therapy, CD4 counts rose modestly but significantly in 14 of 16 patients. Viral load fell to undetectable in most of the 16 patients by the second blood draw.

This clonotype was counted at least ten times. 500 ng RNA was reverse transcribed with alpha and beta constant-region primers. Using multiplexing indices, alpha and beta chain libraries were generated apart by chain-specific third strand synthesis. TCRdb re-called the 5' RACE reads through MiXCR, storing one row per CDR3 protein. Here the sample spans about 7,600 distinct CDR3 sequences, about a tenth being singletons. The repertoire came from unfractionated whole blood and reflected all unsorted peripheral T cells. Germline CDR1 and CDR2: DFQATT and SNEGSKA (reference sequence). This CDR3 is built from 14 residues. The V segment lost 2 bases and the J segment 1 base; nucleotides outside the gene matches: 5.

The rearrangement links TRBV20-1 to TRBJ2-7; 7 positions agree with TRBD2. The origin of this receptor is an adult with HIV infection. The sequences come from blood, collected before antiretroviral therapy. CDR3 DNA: TGCAGTGCTAGACGGACTAGAAGGTCCTACGAGCAGTACTTC. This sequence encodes CSARRTRRSYEQYF.